This T cell receptor (beta chain) appears in the sequencing data of a study of blood T cells in healthy people across ages. Alongside a J-beta primer mix, a sample-barcoded 5' primer served in a second PCR lasting about 7 to 12 cycles. TCRdb analysed the 5' RACE reads with MiXCR anew, one entry per CDR3 protein. The table shows about 620,000 distinct CDR3 sequences, with roughly 20% occurring only once. J gave up 5 bases and V 2 bases, and 12 bases lay outside the gene matches. The germline V gene encodes CDR1 SGHRS and CDR2 YFSETQ. This CDR3 comprises 16 residues. V gene TRBV5-1 combines with J gene TRBJ2-5; 7 bases are a match to TRBD2. The material sequenced was blood. The sequence came from a man in his 70s in good health. CDR3 protein: CASSFPGEGQKETQYF. For the CDR3, the DNA is TGCGCCAGCAGCTTTCCCGGGGAGGGCCAGAAGGAGACCCAGTACTTC.